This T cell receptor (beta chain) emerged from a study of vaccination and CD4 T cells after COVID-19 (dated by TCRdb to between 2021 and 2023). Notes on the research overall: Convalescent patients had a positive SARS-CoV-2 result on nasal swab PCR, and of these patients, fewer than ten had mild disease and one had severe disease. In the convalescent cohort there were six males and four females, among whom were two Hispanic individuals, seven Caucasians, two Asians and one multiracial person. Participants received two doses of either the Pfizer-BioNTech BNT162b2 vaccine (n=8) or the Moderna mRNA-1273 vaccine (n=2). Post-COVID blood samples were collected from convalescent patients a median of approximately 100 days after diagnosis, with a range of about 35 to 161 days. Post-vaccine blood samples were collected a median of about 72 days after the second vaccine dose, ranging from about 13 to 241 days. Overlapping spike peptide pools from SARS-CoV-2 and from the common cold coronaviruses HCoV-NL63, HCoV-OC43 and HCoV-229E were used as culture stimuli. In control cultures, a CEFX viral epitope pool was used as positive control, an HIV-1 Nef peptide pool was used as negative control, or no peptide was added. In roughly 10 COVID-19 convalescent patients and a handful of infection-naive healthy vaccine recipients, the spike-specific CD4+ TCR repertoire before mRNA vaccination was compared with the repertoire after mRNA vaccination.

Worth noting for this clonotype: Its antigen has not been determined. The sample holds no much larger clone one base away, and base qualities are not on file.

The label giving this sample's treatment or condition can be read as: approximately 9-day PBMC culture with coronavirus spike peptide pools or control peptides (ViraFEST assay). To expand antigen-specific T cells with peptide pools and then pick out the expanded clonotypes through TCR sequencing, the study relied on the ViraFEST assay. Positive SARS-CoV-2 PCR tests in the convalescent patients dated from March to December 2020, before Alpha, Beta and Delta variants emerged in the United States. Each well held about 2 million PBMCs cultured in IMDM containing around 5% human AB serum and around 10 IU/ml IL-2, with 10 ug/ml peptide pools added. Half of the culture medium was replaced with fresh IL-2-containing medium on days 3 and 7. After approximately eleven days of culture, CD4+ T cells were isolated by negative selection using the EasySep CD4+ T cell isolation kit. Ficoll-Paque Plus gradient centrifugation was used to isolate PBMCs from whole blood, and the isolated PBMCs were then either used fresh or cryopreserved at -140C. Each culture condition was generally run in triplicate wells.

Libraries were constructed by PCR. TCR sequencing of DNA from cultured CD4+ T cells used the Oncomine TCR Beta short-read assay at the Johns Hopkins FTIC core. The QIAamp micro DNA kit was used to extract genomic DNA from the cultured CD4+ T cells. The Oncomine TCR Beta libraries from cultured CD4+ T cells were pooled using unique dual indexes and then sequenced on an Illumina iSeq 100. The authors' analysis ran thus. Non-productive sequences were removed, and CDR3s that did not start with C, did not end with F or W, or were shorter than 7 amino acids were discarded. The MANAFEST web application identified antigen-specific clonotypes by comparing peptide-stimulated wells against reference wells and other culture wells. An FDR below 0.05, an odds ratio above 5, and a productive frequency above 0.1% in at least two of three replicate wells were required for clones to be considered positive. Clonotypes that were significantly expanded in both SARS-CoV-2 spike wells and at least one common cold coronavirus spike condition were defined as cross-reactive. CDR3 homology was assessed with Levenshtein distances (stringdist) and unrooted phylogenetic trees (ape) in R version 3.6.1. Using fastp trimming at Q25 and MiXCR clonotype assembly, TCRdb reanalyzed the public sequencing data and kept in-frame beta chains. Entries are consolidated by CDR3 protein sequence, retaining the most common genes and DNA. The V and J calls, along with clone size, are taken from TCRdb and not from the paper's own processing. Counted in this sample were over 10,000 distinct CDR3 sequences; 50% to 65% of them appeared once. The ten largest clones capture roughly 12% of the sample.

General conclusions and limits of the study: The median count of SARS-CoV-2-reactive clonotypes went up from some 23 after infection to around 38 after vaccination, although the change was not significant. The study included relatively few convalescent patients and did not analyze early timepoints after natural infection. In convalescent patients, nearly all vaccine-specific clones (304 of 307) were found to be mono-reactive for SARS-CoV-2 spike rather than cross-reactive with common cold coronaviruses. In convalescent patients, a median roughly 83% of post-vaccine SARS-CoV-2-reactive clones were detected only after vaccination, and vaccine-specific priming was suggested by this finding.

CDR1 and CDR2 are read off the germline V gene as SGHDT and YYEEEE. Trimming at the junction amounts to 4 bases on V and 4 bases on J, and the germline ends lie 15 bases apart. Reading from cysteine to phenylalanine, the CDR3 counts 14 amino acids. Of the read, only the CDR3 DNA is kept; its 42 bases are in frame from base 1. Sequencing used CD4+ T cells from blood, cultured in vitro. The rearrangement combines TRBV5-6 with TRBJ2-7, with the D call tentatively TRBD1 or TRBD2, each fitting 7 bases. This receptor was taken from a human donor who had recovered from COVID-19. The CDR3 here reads CASSLRGRGYEQYF. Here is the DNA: TGTGCCAGCAGCCTTAGGGGGCGGGGGTACGAGCAGTACTTC.